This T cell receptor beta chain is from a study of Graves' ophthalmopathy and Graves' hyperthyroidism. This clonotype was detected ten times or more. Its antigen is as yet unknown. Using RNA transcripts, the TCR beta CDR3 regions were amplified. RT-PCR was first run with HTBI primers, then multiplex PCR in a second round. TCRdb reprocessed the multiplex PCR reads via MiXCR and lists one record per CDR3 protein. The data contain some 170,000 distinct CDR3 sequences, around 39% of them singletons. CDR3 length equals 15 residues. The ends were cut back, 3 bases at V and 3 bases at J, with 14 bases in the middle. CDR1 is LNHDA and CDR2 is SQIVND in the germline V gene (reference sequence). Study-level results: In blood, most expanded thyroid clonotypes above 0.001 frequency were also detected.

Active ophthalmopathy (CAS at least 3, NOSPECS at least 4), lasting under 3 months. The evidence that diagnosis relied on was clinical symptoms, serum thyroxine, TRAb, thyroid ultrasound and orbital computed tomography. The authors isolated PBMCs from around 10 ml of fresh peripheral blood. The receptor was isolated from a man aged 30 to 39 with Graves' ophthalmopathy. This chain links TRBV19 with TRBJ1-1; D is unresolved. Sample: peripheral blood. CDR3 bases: TGTGCCAGTAGTATTCATGGCCCAGTCGACACTGAAGCTTTCTTT. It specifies CASSIHGPVDTEAFF.